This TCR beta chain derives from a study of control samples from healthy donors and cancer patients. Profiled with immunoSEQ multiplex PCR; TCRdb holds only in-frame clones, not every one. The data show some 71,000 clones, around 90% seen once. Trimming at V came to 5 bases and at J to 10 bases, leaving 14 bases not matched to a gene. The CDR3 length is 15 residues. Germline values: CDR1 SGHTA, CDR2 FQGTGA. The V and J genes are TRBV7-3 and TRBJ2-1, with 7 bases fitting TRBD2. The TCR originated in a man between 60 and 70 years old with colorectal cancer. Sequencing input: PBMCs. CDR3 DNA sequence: TGTGCCAGCAGCGTGTCTCTAGCGGTTTTCCCCGAGCAGTTCTTC. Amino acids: CASSVSLAVFPEQFF.